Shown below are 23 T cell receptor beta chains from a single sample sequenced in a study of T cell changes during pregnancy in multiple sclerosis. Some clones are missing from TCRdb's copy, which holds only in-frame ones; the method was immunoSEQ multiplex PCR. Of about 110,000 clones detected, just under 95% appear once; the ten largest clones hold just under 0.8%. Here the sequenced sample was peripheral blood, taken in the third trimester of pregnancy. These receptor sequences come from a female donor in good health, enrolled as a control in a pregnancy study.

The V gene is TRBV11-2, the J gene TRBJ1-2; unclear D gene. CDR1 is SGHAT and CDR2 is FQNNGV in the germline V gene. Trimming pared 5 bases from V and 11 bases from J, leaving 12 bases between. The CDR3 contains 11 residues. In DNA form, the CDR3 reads TGTGCCAGCAGCCCCGACACGTCATACACCTTC. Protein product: CASSPDTSYTF.

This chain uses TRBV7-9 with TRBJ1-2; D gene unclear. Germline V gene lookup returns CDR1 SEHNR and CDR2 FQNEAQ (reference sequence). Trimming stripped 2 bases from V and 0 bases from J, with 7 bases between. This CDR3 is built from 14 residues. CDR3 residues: CASSLPEANYGYTF. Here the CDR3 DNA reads TGTGCCAGCAGCTTACCAGAAGCTAACTATGGCTACACCTTC.

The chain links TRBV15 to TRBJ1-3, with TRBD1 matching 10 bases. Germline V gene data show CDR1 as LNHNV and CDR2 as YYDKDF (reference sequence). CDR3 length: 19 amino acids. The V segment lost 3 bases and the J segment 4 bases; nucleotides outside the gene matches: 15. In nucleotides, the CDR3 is TGTGCCACCAGCAGGGCGGGACAGGGGCCCCTCATATCCGGAAACACCATATATTTT. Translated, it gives CATSRAGQGPLISGNTIYF.

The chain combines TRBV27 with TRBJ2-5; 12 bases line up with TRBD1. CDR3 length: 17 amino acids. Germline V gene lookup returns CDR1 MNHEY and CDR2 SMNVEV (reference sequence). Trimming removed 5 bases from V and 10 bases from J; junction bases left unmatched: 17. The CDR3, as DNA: TGTGCCAGCAGTGTCGACCCGGGACAGGGGGCAGCCGGGGACCAGTACTTC. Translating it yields CASSVDPGQGAAGDQYF.

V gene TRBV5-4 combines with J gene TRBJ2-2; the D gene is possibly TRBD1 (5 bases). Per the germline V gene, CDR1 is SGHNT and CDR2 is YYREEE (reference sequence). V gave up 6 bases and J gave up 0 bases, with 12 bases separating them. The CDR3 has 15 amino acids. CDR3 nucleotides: TGTGCCAGCACCAAGGACATCTCGAACACCGGGGAGCTGTTTTTT. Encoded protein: CASTKDISNTGELFF.

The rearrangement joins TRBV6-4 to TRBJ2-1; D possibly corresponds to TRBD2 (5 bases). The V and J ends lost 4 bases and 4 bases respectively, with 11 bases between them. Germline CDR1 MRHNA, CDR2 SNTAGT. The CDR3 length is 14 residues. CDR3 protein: CASSVGREYNEQFF. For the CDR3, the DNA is TGTGCCAGCAGTGTGGGTCGGGAATACAATGAGCAGTTCTTC.

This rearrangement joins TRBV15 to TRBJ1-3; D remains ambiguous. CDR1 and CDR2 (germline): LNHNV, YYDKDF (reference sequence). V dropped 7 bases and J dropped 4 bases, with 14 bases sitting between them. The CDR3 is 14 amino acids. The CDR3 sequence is CATTERRRGNTIYF. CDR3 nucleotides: TGTGCCACCACCGAGCGGAGACGAGGAAACACCATATATTTT. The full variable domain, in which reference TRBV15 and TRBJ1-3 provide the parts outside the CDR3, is DAMVIQNPRYQVTQFGKPVTLSCSQTLNHNVMYWYQQKSSQAPKLLFHYYDKDFNNEADTPDNFQSRRPNTSFCFLDIRSPGLGDTAMYLCATTERRRGNTIYFGEGSWLTVV.

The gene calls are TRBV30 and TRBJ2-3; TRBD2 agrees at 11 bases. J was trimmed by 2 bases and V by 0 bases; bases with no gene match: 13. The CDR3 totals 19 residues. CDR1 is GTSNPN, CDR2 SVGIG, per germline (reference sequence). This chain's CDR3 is CAWSVQRLAGGSLTDTQYF. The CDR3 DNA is TGTGCCTGGAGTGTACAACGGCTAGCGGGGGGTTCCCTCACAGATACGCAGTATTTT.

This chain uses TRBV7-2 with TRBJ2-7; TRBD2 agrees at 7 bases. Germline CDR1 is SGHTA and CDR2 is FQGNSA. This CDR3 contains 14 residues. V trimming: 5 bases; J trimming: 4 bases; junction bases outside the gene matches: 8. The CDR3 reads CASSASSGPYEQYF. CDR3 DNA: TGTGCCAGCAGCGCCTCTAGCGGACCATACGAGCAGTACTTC.

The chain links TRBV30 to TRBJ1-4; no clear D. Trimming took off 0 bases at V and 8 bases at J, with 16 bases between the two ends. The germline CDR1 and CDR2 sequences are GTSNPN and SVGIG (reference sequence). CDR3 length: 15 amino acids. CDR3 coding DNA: TGTGCCTGGAGTGTAAGTGAGGAGTCCTTCGAAAAACTGTTTTTT. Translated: CAWSVSEESFEKLFF.

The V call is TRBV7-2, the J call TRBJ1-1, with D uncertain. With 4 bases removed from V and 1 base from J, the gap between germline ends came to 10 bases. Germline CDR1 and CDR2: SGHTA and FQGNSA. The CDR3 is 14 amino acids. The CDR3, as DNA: TGTGCCAGCAGCTCCCTAGCGGGGAACACTGAAGCTTTCTTT. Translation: CASSSLAGNTEAFF.

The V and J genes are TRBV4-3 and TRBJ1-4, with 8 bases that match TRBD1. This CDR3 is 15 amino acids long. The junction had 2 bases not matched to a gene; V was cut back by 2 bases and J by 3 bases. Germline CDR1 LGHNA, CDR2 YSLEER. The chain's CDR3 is CASSQLTGANEKLFF. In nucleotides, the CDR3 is TGCGCCAGCAGCCAATTGACAGGGGCTAATGAAAAACTGTTTTTT.

This CDR3 is CASSLGTGKGGYTF. In nucleotides, the CDR3 is TGTGCCAGCTCGCTCGGGACAGGGAAGGGCGGCTACACCTTC. This sequence joins TRBV18 and TRBJ1-2, with 9 bases that match TRBD1. The CDR3 has 14 residues. The trim removed 6 bases at V and 8 bases at J, leaving 10 bases unmatched. Looked up from germline, CDR1 is KGHSH and CDR2 is LQKENI. The variable domain in full, with the rest retrieved from reference TRBV18 and TRBJ1-2, is NAGVMQNPRHLVRRRGQEARLRCSPMKGHSHVYWYRQLPEEGLKFMVYLQKENIIDESGMPKERFSAEFPKEGPSILRIQQVVRGDSAAYFCASSLGTGKGGYTFGSGTRLTVV.

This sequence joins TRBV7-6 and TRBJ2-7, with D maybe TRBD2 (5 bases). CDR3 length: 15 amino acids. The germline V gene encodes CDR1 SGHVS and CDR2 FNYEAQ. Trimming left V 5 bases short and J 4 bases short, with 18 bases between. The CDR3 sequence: CASSPRSAAGYEQYF. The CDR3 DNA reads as TGTGCCAGCAGCCCCAGGTCGGCCGCGGGTTACGAGCAGTACTTC.

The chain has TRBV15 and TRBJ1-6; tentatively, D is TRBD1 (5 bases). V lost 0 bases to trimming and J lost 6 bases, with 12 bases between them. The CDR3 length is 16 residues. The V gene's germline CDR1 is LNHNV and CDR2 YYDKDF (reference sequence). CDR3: CATSRDLGGVNSPLHF. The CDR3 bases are TGTGCCACCAGCAGAGATTTGGGGGGGGTTAATTCACCCCTCCACTTT.

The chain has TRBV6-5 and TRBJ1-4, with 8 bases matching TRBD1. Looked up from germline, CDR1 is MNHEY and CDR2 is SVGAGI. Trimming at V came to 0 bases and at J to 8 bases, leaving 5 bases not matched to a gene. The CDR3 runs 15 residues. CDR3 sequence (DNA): TGTGCCAGCAGTTACTCGACAGGGGCGGGAGAAAAACTGTTTTTT. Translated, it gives CASSYSTGAGEKLFF.

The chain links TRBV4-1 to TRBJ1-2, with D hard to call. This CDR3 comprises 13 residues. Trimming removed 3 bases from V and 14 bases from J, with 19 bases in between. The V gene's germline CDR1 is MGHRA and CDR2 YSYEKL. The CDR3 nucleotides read TGCGCCAGCAGCCACCTTTCGACCGGGTTTTTAACCTTC. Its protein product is CASSHLSTGFLTF.

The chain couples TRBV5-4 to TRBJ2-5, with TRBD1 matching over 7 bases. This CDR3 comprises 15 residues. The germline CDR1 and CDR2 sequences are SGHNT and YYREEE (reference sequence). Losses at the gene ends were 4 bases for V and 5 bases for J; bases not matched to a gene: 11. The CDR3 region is CASSTLEGARETQYF. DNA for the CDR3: TGTGCCAGCAGCACCCTCGAGGGGGCCAGGGAGACCCAGTACTTC.

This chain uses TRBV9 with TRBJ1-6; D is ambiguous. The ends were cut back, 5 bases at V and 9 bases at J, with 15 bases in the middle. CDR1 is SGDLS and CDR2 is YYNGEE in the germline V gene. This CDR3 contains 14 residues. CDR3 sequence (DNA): TGTGCCAGCAGTGCTGGAGCGGGGATTTCACCCCTCCACTTT. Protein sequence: CASSAGAGISPLHF.

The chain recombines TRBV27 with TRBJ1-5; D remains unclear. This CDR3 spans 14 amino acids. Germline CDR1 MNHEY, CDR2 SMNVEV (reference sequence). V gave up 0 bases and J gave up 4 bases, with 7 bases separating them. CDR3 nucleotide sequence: TGTGCCAGCAGTTTATCCCACAGAAATCAGCCCCAGCATTTT. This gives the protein CASSLSHRNQPQHF.

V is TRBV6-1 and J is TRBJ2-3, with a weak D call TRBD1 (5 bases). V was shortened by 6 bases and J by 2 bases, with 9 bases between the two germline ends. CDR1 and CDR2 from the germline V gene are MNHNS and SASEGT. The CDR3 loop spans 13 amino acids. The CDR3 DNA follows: TGTGCCAGCAGGAGACAGTACACAGATACGCAGTATTTT. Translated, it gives CASRRQYTDTQYF.

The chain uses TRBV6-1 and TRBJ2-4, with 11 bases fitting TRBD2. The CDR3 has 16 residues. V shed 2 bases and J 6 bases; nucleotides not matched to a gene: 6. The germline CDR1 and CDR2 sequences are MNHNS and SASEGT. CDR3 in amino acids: CASSERVAGGVNIQYF. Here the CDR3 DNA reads TGTGCCAGCAGTGAAAGGGTAGCGGGGGGGGTAAACATTCAGTACTTC.

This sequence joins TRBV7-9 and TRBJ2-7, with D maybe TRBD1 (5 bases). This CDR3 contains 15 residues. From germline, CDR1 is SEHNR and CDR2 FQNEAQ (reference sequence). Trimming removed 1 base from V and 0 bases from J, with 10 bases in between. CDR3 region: CASSLGQGNSYEQYF. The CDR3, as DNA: TGTGCCAGCAGCTTAGGGCAGGGAAACTCCTACGAGCAGTACTTC. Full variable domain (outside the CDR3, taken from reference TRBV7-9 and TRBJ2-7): DTGVSQNPRHKITKRGQNVTFRCDPISEHNRLYWYRQTLGQGPEFLTYFQNEAQLEKSRLLSDRFSAERPKGSFSTLEIQRTEQGDSAMYLCASSLGQGNSYEQYFGPGTRLTVT.